The clone carrying this T cell receptor beta chain was seen many times. Each CDR3 protein gets one entry after TCRdb re-called the RT-PCR reads with MiXCR. Altogether 530,000 or so distinct CDR3 sequences are present, 10% to 15% being singletons, with the ten largest covering 10% to 13%. The data are from a study of response to subunit inactivated influenza vaccine. Germline V lookup: CDR1 SQVTM, CDR2 ANQGSEA. The V gene lost 7 bases and the J gene lost 5 bases, with 8 bases spanning the gap. This CDR3 is 10 amino acids long. The TCR was taken from a man in his forties or fifties who received an inactivated influenza vaccine. The source material was PBMCs from blood, sampled on the day of vaccination. This chain uses TRBV29-1 with TRBJ2-5; D is unresolved. The CDR3 protein is CSGGSETQYF. Here the CDR3 DNA reads TGCAGCGGGGGTAGTGAGACCCAGTACTTC.